One and the same sample provided the 26 T cell receptor beta chains below, sequenced in a study of T cells after yellow fever vaccination. Via MiXCR, TCRdb re-called the 5' RACE reads, giving one row per CDR3 protein. This table has approximately 300,000 distinct CDR3 sequences, about 10% appearing once. Source: CD4+ T cells sorted from PBMCs, taken 45 days after the yellow fever booster vaccination. These TCRs come from a man younger than 30 who received the YFV17D yellow fever vaccine.

CDR3 sequence: CASSPAGLSGGRDTQYF. The CDR3 DNA is TGTGCCAGCAGCCCAGCCGGATTGAGCGGGGGAAGGGATACGCAGTATTTT. V gene TRBV11-2 combines with J gene TRBJ2-3, with 8 bases aligning to TRBD2. J gave up 6 bases and V 5 bases, and 16 bases lay outside the gene matches. This CDR3 spans 17 amino acids. The germline V gene has CDR1 SGHAT and CDR2 FQNNGV.

The V call is TRBV12-3 or TRBV12-4, the J call TRBJ1-2; D is perhaps TRBD1 (5 bases). The CDR3 contains 12 residues. Between the trimmed V and J ends, which lost 5 bases and 3 bases, there was a span of 7 bases. For the CDR3, the DNA is TGTGCCAGCAGTCCAGGGTACTATGGCTACACCTTC. It is translated as CASSPGYYGYTF.

The sample holds a few counts of this clonotype. Here the CDR3 DNA reads TGTGCCAGCACCCGTTTTGGGAATTCGGATACGCAGTATTTT. It translates to CASTRFGNSDTQYF. The chain recombines TRBV7-2 with TRBJ2-3; no reliable D call. CDR3 length: 14 amino acids. Germline V gene data show CDR1 as SGHTA and CDR2 as FQGNSA. Trimming stripped 7 bases from V and 6 bases from J, with 17 bases between.

The chain is built from TRBV18 and TRBJ1-1, with a tentative D call TRBD1 (5 bases). The germline V gene encodes CDR1 KGHSH and CDR2 LQKENI. This CDR3 comprises 17 residues. The ends were cut back, 0 bases at V and 0 bases at J, with 14 bases in the middle. The CDR3 spells CASSPPGRRGMNTEAFF. Written as DNA, the CDR3 is TGTGCCAGCTCACCACCTGGGAGACGGGGGATGAACACTGAAGCTTTCTTT.

This clonotype was observed a few times. The chain is built from TRBV19 and TRBJ2-7, with D maybe TRBD1 (5 bases). Per germline, CDR1 LNHDA and CDR2 SQIVND (reference sequence). CDR3 length: 14 amino acids. V was trimmed by 4 bases and J by 0 bases, leaving 10 bases between them. This CDR3 is CASSRDSSSYEQYV. The CDR3 nucleotides read TGTGCCAGTAGTAGAGACAGCAGCTCCTACGAGCAGTACGTC.

This clonotype has ten or more counts. CDR3: CASNRDPQYNEQFF. CDR3 sequence (DNA): TGTGCCAGCAACCGGGACCCTCAGTACAATGAGCAGTTCTTC. The chain is built from TRBV6-2 or TRBV6-3 and TRBJ2-1; the D gene could be TRBD1 or TRBD2 (5 bases each). Trimming shortened V by 7 bases and J by 4 bases, and 14 bases separated the two germline ends. The V gene's germline CDR1 is MNHEY and CDR2 SVGEGT. There are 14 residues in the CDR3.

This clonotype was observed a few times. The J gene is TRBJ1-6, the V gene TRBV6-5; no clear D gene. Germline V gives CDR1 MNHEY, CDR2 SVGAGI. Trimming cost V 2 bases and J 6 bases, with 2 bases left between them. The CDR3 length is 12 residues. This CDR3 reads CASSYVNSPLHF. In nucleotides, the CDR3 is TGTGCCAGCAGTTACGTTAATTCACCCCTCCACTTT.

This clonotype was counted a few times. The rearrangement links TRBV12-3 or TRBV12-4 to TRBJ2-5, with 10 bases aligning to TRBD1. The CDR3 covers 16 residues. Unmatched junction bases numbered 12, after V lost 6 bases and J lost 5 bases. The DNA for the CDR3 is TGTGCCAGCAGACTCCTCCCGACAGGGGGCGACGAGACCCAGTACTTC. Amino acids: CASRLLPTGGDETQYF.

This chain connects TRBV12-3 or TRBV12-4 to TRBJ2-7; D remains ambiguous. V was clipped by 6 bases and J by 0 bases, with 12 bases between them. CDR3 length: 14 residues. CDR3 loop: CASSPRTHSYEQYF. DNA for the CDR3: TGTGCCAGCAGCCCTCGGACCCACTCCTACGAGCAGTACTTC.

The chain links TRBV6-1 to TRBJ1-1; 8 nucleotides match TRBD1. With 4 bases clipped from V and 1 base from J, the junction kept 5 bases outside the gene matches. CDR1 MNHNS and CDR2 SASEGT come from the germline V gene. This CDR3 is built from 15 residues. The CDR3 DNA sequence: TGTGCCAGCAGTGGTCGACAGGGGACGAACACTGAAGCTTTCTTT. Translated: CASSGRQGTNTEAFF.

Ten or more counts support this clonotype. The rearrangement joins TRBV6-2 or TRBV6-3 to TRBJ1-5; D call uncertain. The V and J ends lost 5 bases and 0 bases respectively, with 8 bases between them. Germline values: CDR1 MNHEY, CDR2 SVGEGT. This CDR3 region has 14 residues. CDR3 DNA: TGTGCCAGCAGTACACAGAATAGCAATCAGCCCCAGCATTTT. Its protein is CASSTQNSNQPQHF.

The chain carries TRBV29-1 and TRBJ2-1; D gene unclear. V lost 6 bases, J lost 0 bases, and 3 bases lay in between. Germline V gives CDR1 SQVTM, CDR2 ANQGSEA. CDR3 length: 11 amino acids. DNA of the CDR3: TGCAGCGTCAGCTCCTACAATGAGCAGTTCTTC. It yields the protein CSVSSYNEQFF.

This chain links TRBV19 with TRBJ2-1; 9 nucleotides line up with TRBD2. The CDR3 consists of 13 residues. With 7 bases clipped from V and 6 bases from J, the junction kept 4 bases outside the gene matches. CDR1 and CDR2 (germline): LNHDA, SQIVND (reference sequence). The CDR3 sequence: CASTRGGSNEQFF. The DNA for the CDR3 is TGTGCCAGTACGCGGGGGGGCTCCAATGAGCAGTTCTTC.

The sample holds a few counts of this clonotype. The chain combines TRBV25-1 with TRBJ2-7; D is uncertain. The CDR3 contains 11 residues. CDR1 and CDR2 (germline): MGHDK, SYGVNS. V was clipped by 4 bases and J by 3 bases, with 4 bases between them. Written as DNA, the CDR3 is TGTGCCAGCAGTGGCTACTACGAGCAGTACTTC. Its protein product is CASSGYYEQYF.

This clonotype turned up a few times. The chain recombines TRBV5-1 with TRBJ2-3, with 10 positions matching TRBD2. V dropped 3 bases and J dropped 5; count of bases not matched to a gene: 12. The germline V gene encodes CDR1 SGHRS and CDR2 YFSETQ. This CDR3 region has 17 residues. The CDR3 sequence is CASSSGNLAGVGDTQYF. For the CDR3, the DNA is TGCGCCAGCAGCTCCGGAAACCTAGCGGGGGTCGGAGATACGCAGTATTTT.

V usage is TRBV7-2 and J usage is TRBJ2-7; D is undetermined. Germline V gene data show CDR1 as SGHTA and CDR2 as FQGNSA. V was clipped by 5 bases and J by 0 bases, with 11 bases between them. The CDR3 covers 14 residues. This CDR3 reads CASSPRTASYEQYF. For the CDR3, the DNA is TGTGCCAGCAGCCCACGGACGGCCTCCTACGAGCAGTACTTC.

At least ten counts were recorded for this clonotype. V usage is TRBV2 and J usage is TRBJ2-5, with no clear D. The V end lost 1 base, the J end lost 14 bases, and 17 bases lay between the germline ends. CDR1 and CDR2 (germline): SNHLY, FYNNEI. The CDR3 has 13 residues. The chain's CDR3 is CASSEEWYPVVYF. The CDR3, as DNA: TGTGCCAGCAGTGAAGAGTGGTACCCGGTCGTATACTTC.

V usage is TRBV7-3 and J usage is TRBJ2-2, with a tentative D call TRBD2 (6 bases). V was clipped by 5 bases and J by 5 bases, with 9 bases between them. The CDR3 consists of 13 residues. Germline CDR1 SGHTA, CDR2 FQGTGA. For the CDR3, the DNA is TGTGCCAGCAGCCCCGGGACTACCGGGGAGCTGTTTTTT. Residues: CASSPGTTGELFF.

This clonotype was recorded at least ten times. The chain combines TRBV5-1 with TRBJ2-3; the D gene is possibly TRBD2 (8 bases). V shed 4 bases and J shed 9 bases, with 18 bases lying between them. Germline lookup yields CDR1 SGHRS and CDR2 YFSETQ. This CDR3 spans 14 amino acids. CDR3 coding DNA: TGCGCCAGCAGCGGGGACAGCCGGGAGGGGACGCAGTATTTT. It translates to CASSGDSREGTQYF.

The J gene is TRBJ2-5, the V gene TRBV5-1; D is undetermined. CDR1 is SGHRS and CDR2 is YFSETQ in the germline V gene. The CDR3 contains 15 residues. V was clipped by 0 bases and J by 1 base, with 10 bases between them. The CDR3 is CASSLEAGFQETQYF. In nucleotides, the CDR3 is TGCGCCAGCAGCTTGGAGGCCGGATTCCAAGAGACCCAGTACTTC. The variable domain in full, completed from reference TRBV5-1 and TRBJ2-5, reads KAGVTQTPRYLIKTRGQQVTLSCSPISGHRSVSWYQQTPGQGLQFLFEYFSETQRNKGNFPGRFSGRQFSNSRSEMNVSTLELGDSALYLCASSLEAGFQETQYFGPGTRLLVL.

This clonotype has a handful of counts. The genes are TRBV20-1 and TRBJ2-4; maybe TRBD2 (7 bases). This CDR3 is built from 15 residues. Germline V gives CDR1 DFQATT, CDR2 SNEGSKA (reference sequence). V lost 3 bases to trimming and J lost 7 bases, with 19 bases between them. CDR3 region: CSASPGEGVGNIQYF. The CDR3 coding sequence is TGCAGTGCTAGTCCCGGGGAGGGGGTAGGGAACATTCAGTACTTC.

This rearrangement joins TRBV20-1 to TRBJ1-5; D may be TRBD1 (5 bases). This CDR3 spans 15 amino acids. V shed 1 base and J shed 3 bases, with 13 bases lying between them. CDR1 is DFQATT, CDR2 SNEGSKA, per germline (reference sequence). CDR3 sequence: CSARAPDRLNQPQHF. CDR3 DNA sequence: TGCAGTGCTAGAGCTCCCGACAGACTCAATCAGCCCCAGCATTTT.

The chain carries TRBV20-1 and TRBJ1-1; D may be TRBD1 (6 bases). The germline V gene has CDR1 DFQATT and CDR2 SNEGSKA (reference sequence). The CDR3 covers 13 residues. V gave up 3 bases and J gave up 1 base, with 9 bases separating them. The CDR3 reads CSASTQGNTEAFF. The DNA for the CDR3 is TGCAGTGCTAGCACACAGGGGAACACTGAAGCTTTCTTT.

In its sample, this clonotype was seen a few times. The chain joins TRBV9 to TRBJ2-5; D may correspond to TRBD1 or TRBD2 (6 bases each). Germline V gives CDR1 SGDLS, CDR2 YYNGEE. V lost 0 bases and J 6 bases, leaving 12 bases between the germline ends. CDR3 length equals 14 residues. DNA of the CDR3: TGTGCCAGCAGCGTAGGAGGGGGGCCGAAGACCCAGTACTTC. Encoded protein: CASSVGGGPKTQYF.

CDR3 coding DNA: TGTGCCAGCAGCCAAGGGAGAAGGGGCACTGAAGCTTTCTTT. Encoded protein: CASSQGRRGTEAFF. The rearrangement joins TRBV3-1 to TRBJ1-1, with a possible D match to TRBD1 (5 bases). The CDR3 has 14 residues. The germline V and J ends were trimmed by 1 base and 4 bases, with 10 bases remaining between them. The V gene's germline CDR1 is LGHDT and CDR2 YNNKEL (reference sequence). The full variable domain, its missing parts supplied by reference TRBV3-1 and TRBJ1-1, is DTAVSQTPKYLVTQMGNDKSIKCEQNLGHDTMYWYKQDSKKFLKIMFSYNNKELIINETVPNRFSPKSPDKAHLNLHINSLELGDSAVYFCASSQGRRGTEAFFGQGTRLTVV.

This chain uses TRBV7-2 with TRBJ2-3; D is perhaps TRBD1 or TRBD2 (6 bases each). There are 15 residues in the CDR3. Germline CDR1 reads SGHTA; CDR2 reads FQGNSA. V lost 3 bases and J 6 bases, leaving 16 bases between the germline ends. The CDR3 coding sequence is TGTGCCAGCAGCTTGGTGGGGGGCCCGCGGGATACGCAGTATTTT. This sequence encodes CASSLVGGPRDTQYF.